Below, 25 T cell receptor beta chains from the same sample are listed, as sequenced in a study of long-term antiretroviral therapy in people with HIV. Version v3.0 of the immunoSEQ assay was performed at survey level. Here immunoSEQ multiplex PCR was the method, and the copy in TCRdb shows in-frame clones only, minus some. The sample includes about 27,000 clones, roughly 93% seen only once; the top ten take approximately 8.5%. The source material was unsorted PBMCs, sampled 7.6 years after starting antiretroviral therapy. Every receptor here comes from a woman aged 40 to 50 with HIV.

V and J are TRBV6-1 and TRBJ2-2; 9 nucleotides align to TRBD1. CDR3 length equals 15 residues. The V gene end was trimmed by 4 bases and the J gene end by 10 bases; junction bases not matched to a gene: 10. Germline-derived CDR1 and CDR2 are MNHNS and SASEGT. The CDR3 reads CASSATGTGMEELFF. In nucleotides, the CDR3 is TGTGCCAGCAGTGCCACCGGGACAGGGATGGAGGAGCTGTTTTTT.

This clone was counted a few times. J is TRBJ1-1 and V is TRBV19; D uncertain. Germline V CDR1 and CDR2: LNHDA, SQIVND (reference sequence). CDR3 length: 15 amino acids. V was shortened by 0 bases and J by 2 bases, with 10 bases between the two germline ends. The DNA for the CDR3 is TGTGCCAGTAGTATAGATGGTCAGGATAACACTGAAGCTTTCTTT. It yields the protein CASSIDGQDNTEAFF.

The V and J genes are TRBV5-1 and TRBJ1-2, with TRBD1 identical over 7 bases. Germline CDR1 SGHRS, CDR2 YFSETQ. The CDR3 loop spans 14 amino acids. V lost 0 bases, J lost 7 bases, and 6 bases stayed unmatched. The chain's CDR3 is CASSLGPTGSGYTF. In nucleotides, the CDR3 is TGCGCCAGCAGCTTGGGTCCGACAGGGAGTGGCTACACCTTC.

This clone was detected once. V gene TRBV19 combines with J gene TRBJ1-1; weak D call: TRBD1 (6 bases). Between the trimmed V and J ends, which lost 5 bases and 3 bases, there was a span of 13 bases. This CDR3 is 14 amino acids long. In germline, CDR1 is LNHDA, CDR2 SQIVND (reference sequence). CDR3 DNA: TGTGCCAGTAGTGGCCCGCCAGGGGACACTGAAGCTTTCTTT. Its protein is CASSGPPGDTEAFF.

This chain connects TRBV4-3 to TRBJ1-2; D might be TRBD1 (6 bases). Germline loops: CDR1 LGHNA, CDR2 YSLEER. This CDR3 has 18 residues. The V and J ends lost 1 base and 6 bases respectively, with 24 bases between them. DNA for the CDR3: TGCGCCAGCAGCCAAGCCTTTATCCAGGGAGGGGGAGGCGATGGCTACACCTTC. It yields the protein CASSQAFIQGGGGDGYTF.

The rearrangement links TRBV18 to TRBJ1-2; 9 nucleotides match TRBD1. After removal of 3 bases from V and 0 bases from J, the junction contained 2 bases not matched to a gene. Germline V gene data show CDR1 as KGHSH and CDR2 as LQKENI. CDR3 length: 15 amino acids. CDR3 region: CASSPTGGSNYGYTF. Here the CDR3 DNA reads TGTGCCAGCTCACCGACAGGGGGTTCTAACTATGGCTACACCTTC.

The J gene is TRBJ1-2, the V gene TRBV16; 7 bases match TRBD1. After removal of 6 bases from V and 8 bases from J, the junction contained 12 bases not matched to a gene. CDR3 length: 14 residues. Germline CDR1 reads KGHSY; CDR2 reads FQNENV. Here the CDR3 reads CASRQPGTDNGYTF. CDR3 sequence (DNA): TGTGCCAGCAGACAACCGGGGACAGACAACGGCTACACCTTC.

This clone has a handful of counts. The genes are TRBV5-6 and TRBJ1-2, with 7 nucleotides matching TRBD1. The germline V gene has CDR1 SGHDT and CDR2 YYEEEE. V trimming: 4 bases; J trimming: 0 bases; junction bases outside the gene matches: 6. This CDR3 has 15 residues. CDR3 sequence: CASSPGDRANYGYTF. For the CDR3, the DNA is TGTGCCAGCAGCCCCGGGGACAGAGCTAACTATGGCTACACCTTC. Variable domain in full (rest from reference TRBV5-6 and TRBJ1-2): DAGVTQSPTHLIKTRGQQVTLRCSPKSGHDTVSWYQQALGQGPQFIFQYYEEEERQRGNFPDRFSGHQFPNYSSELNVNALLLGDSALYLCASSPGDRANYGYTFGSGTRLTVV.

V usage is TRBV19 and J usage is TRBJ2-5; the D is unclear. The CDR3 consists of 12 residues. V lost 3 bases and J 4 bases, leaving 6 bases between the germline ends. The germline V gene has CDR1 LNHDA and CDR2 SQIVND (reference sequence). The CDR3 sequence: CASSILGETQYF. In nucleotides, the CDR3 is TGTGCCAGTAGTATCTTAGGAGAGACCCAGTACTTC.

The chain employs TRBV29-1 and TRBJ2-3; TRBD2 aligns across 7 bases. Losses at the gene ends were 7 bases for V and 5 bases for J; bases not matched to a gene: 9. This CDR3 region has 13 residues. Germline V gene data show CDR1 as SQVTM and CDR2 as ANQGSEA. The CDR3 bases are TGCAGCGCAGCGGGCGGGGGAAGAGATACGCAGTATTTT. This sequence encodes CSAAGGGRDTQYF.

The V gene is TRBV5-1, the J gene TRBJ1-6, with D possibly being TRBD1 (5 bases). CDR1 is SGHRS and CDR2 is YFSETQ in the germline V gene. Trimming took off 4 bases at V and 7 bases at J, with 12 bases between the two ends. CDR3 length: 14 amino acids. Here the CDR3 reads CASSPGGLNSPLHF. The CDR3, as DNA: TGCGCCAGCAGCCCCGGGGGTTTGAATTCACCCCTCCACTTT.

The V call is TRBV6-5, the J call TRBJ1-5; no definite D call. Looked up from germline, CDR1 is MNHEY and CDR2 is SVGAGI. Between the trimmed V and J ends, which lost 4 bases and 3 bases, there was a span of 7 bases. The CDR3 sequence is 13 residues long. Written as DNA, the CDR3 is TGTGCCAGCAGTTTAATGGCCAATCAGCCCCAGCATTTT. Its protein product is CASSLMANQPQHF.

The genes are TRBV4-2 and TRBJ2-5, with 10 bases fitting TRBD1. Germline CDR1 is LGHNA and CDR2 is YNFKEQ. This CDR3 region has 16 residues. The junction had 3 bases not matched to a gene; V was cut back by 1 base and J by 1 base. Here the CDR3 DNA reads TGTGCCAGCAGCCAAGCGGGACAGGGGATCCAAGAGACCCAGTACTTC. Encoded protein: CASSQAGQGIQETQYF.

This chain links TRBV14 with TRBJ1-4, with 7 nucleotides matching TRBD1. V trimming: 2 bases; J trimming: 7 bases; junction bases outside the gene matches: 7. The germline V gene has CDR1 SGHDN and CDR2 FVKESK. This CDR3 is built from 15 residues. The CDR3 protein is CASSQQTGIREKLFF. In DNA, the CDR3 is TGTGCCAGCAGCCAACAGACAGGGATTCGTGAAAAACTGTTTTTT.

The rearrangement links TRBV5-5 to TRBJ2-7, with a tentative D call TRBD2 (5 bases). Per germline, CDR1 SGHKS and CDR2 YYEKEE (reference sequence). V was trimmed by 0 bases and J by 3 bases, leaving 10 bases between them. This CDR3 is 14 amino acids long. The CDR3 reads CASSLEGSSYEQYF. The DNA for the CDR3 is TGTGCCAGCAGCTTGGAAGGGAGCAGCTACGAGCAGTACTTC.

The rearrangement joins TRBV2 to TRBJ2-5; 8 nucleotides match TRBD1. Germline V gene sequence: CDR1 SNHLY, CDR2 FYNNEI. The V gene end was trimmed by 9 bases and the J gene end by 0 bases; junction bases not matched to a gene: 3. The CDR3 runs to 13 residues. The CDR3 loop is CASSTGDQETQYF. The CDR3 nucleotides read TGTGCCAGTTCGACAGGGGACCAAGAGACCCAGTACTTC.

The rearrangement joins TRBV7-9 to TRBJ1-4; 7 bases are a match to TRBD1. The germline gives CDR1 SEHNR, CDR2 FQNEAQ (reference sequence). The trim removed 1 base at V and 4 bases at J, leaving 3 bases unmatched. CDR3 length: 15 amino acids. CDR3: CASSLEGGHNEKLFF. The DNA for the CDR3 is TGTGCCAGCAGCTTAGAAGGGGGCCATAATGAAAAACTGTTTTTT.

This clone came up a few times. A junction end diverges from the germline sequence, so it may reflect a read error. J is TRBJ1-3 and V is TRBV7-9; weak D call: TRBD1 (6 bases). The length of the CDR3 is 12 residues. Germline V CDR1 and CDR2: SEHNR, FQNEAQ (reference sequence). The CDR3 sequence: CASSRDRLPEDF. Here the CDR3 DNA reads TGTGCCAGCAGCCGAGACAGGCTTCCCGAAGATTTT. The full variable domain, its missing parts supplied by reference TRBV7-9 and TRBJ1-3, is DTGVSQNPRHKITKRGQNVTFRCDPISEHNRLYWYRQTLGQGPEFLTYFQNEAQLEKSRLLSDRFSAERPKGSFSTLEIQRTEQGDSAMYLCASSRDRLPEDFGEGSWLTVV.

This clone is categorized as medium-sized. The chain carries TRBV21-1 and TRBJ1-1; TRBD1, the table's D call, was not compared with the DNA. TRBV21-1 counts as a pseudogene. The CDR3 length is 15 residues. Here the CDR3 DNA reads TGTGCCAGCAGACGGGACAGGCTAATGAACACTGAAGCTTTCTTT. Translation: CASRRDRLMNTEAFF.

J is TRBJ1-4 and V is TRBV5-6; tentatively, D is TRBD1 (5 bases). This CDR3 is built from 15 residues. V gave up 1 base and J gave up 8 bases, with 15 bases separating them. Germline CDR1 reads SGHDT; CDR2 reads YYEEEE. CDR3 sequence: CASSLTPGRDEKLFF. The CDR3 DNA reads as TGTGCCAGCAGCTTGACCCCGGGGCGGGACGAAAAACTGTTTTTT.

CDR3 protein: CASSSETGAQHF. The CDR3 DNA follows: TGTGCCAGCAGCTCCGAGACTGGGGCCCAGCATTTT. V gene TRBV7-9 combines with J gene TRBJ1-5; D is ambiguous. The CDR3 totals 12 residues. CDR1 SEHNR and CDR2 FQNEAQ come from the germline V gene (reference sequence). Trimming cost V 4 bases and J 11 bases, with 12 bases left between them.

The chain recombines TRBV30 with TRBJ2-5, with TRBD2 identical over 7 bases. The CDR3 contains 15 residues. Germline CDR1 reads GTSNPN; CDR2 reads SVGIG (reference sequence). V was clipped by 3 bases and J by 5 bases; unmatched bases: 12. The CDR3 protein is CAWRSRGRVGETQYF. The CDR3 DNA follows: TGTGCCTGGAGGTCCCGGGGGAGGGTAGGGGAGACCCAGTACTTC.

This clone was seen only once. The chain links TRBV2 to TRBJ2-7; 7 bases are shared with TRBD1. The V gene's germline CDR1 is SNHLY and CDR2 FYNNEI. The CDR3 is 15 amino acids. The J segment lost 2 bases and the V segment lost 2 bases, leaving 6 bases of the junction unmatched. This chain's CDR3 is CASSENPGTAYEQYF. The CDR3 DNA reads as TGTGCCAGCAGTGAAAACCCCGGGACAGCCTACGAGCAGTACTTC.

The V call is TRBV10-3, the J call TRBJ2-1; perhaps TRBD1 as D (5 bases). V lost 4 bases and J lost 5, with 12 bases in between. From germline, CDR1 is ENHRY and CDR2 SYGVKD. The CDR3 totals 14 residues. In nucleotides, the CDR3 is TGTGCCATCAGTGCTCGACAGCCCAACAATGAGCAGTTCTTC. It is translated as CAISARQPNNEQFF.

This chain connects TRBV7-2 to TRBJ1-6; 9 nucleotides agree with TRBD1. The germline V gene encodes CDR1 SGHTA and CDR2 FQGNSA. The CDR3 consists of 18 residues. J was trimmed by 6 bases and V by 0 bases; bases with no gene match: 9. DNA of the CDR3: TGTGCCAGCAGCTTAGCTTCATATGGGACAGGGCGTAATTCACCCCTCCACTTT. Protein: CASSLASYGTGRNSPLHF.